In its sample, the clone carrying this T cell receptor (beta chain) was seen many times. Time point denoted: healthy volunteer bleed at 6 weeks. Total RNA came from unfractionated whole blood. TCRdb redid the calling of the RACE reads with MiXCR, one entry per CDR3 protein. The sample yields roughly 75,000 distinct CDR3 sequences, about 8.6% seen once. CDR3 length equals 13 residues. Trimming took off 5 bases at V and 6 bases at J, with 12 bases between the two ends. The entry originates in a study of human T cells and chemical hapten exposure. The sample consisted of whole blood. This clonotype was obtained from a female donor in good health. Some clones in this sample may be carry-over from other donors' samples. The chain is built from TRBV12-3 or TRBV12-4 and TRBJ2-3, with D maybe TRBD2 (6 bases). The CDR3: CASSPLAEDTQYF. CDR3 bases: TGTGCCAGCAGTCCTTTAGCGGAGGATACGCAGTATTTT.